This TCR beta chain came from a study of CD8+ T cells in alopecia areata. General study results and limits: Against the mouse data, patients shared TCRs less clearly, possibly for HLA reasons.

This clone was seen a handful of times. As yet, its antigen is unknown. Specimens obtained from alopecia areata patients comprised lesional scalp punch biopsies and peripheral blood. CDR1 is MNHEY, CDR2 SVGAGI, per germline. This CDR3 spans 15 amino acids. The junction had 5 bases not matched to a gene; V was cut back by 2 bases and J by 6 bases. cDNA prepared by RNA extraction and subsequent reverse transcription served as the template for sequencing. Some clones are missing from TCRdb's copy, which holds only in-frame ones; the method was immunoSEQ multiplex PCR. The table records 110,000 to 150,000 clones, around 50% of them present only once.

Specimen: CD4+ T cells sorted from blood, collected at week 0. V usage is TRBV6-5 and J usage is TRBJ1-4; TRBD1 agrees at 8 bases. The sequence was collected from a human donor with alopecia areata. The CDR3 sequence is CASSYAGQADEKLFF. DNA of the CDR3: TGTGCCAGCAGTTACGCGGGACAGGCTGATGAAAAACTGTTTTTT.